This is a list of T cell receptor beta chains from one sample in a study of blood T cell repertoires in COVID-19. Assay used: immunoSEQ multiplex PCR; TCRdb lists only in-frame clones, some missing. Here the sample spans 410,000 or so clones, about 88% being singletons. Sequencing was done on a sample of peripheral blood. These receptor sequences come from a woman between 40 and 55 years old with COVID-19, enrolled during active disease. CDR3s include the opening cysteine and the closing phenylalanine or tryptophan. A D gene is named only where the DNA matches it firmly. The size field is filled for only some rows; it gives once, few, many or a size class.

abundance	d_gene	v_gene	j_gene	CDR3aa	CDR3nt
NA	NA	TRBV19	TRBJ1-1	CATQSTGVYNTEAFF	TGTGCCACCCAATCCACGGGGGTGTATAACACTGAAGCTTTCTTT
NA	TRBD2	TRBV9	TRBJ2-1	CASSTGLAGHEFF	TGTGCCAGCAGCACGGGACTAGCGGGCCATGAGTTCTTC
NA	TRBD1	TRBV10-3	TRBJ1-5	CAISDSQGANQPQHF	TGTGCCATCAGTGATTCTCAGGGGGCTAATCAGCCCCAGCATTTT
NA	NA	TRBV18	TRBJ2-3	CASSQDSGDYTDTQYF	TGTGCCAGCTCACAGGACAGTGGGGATTACACAGATACGCAGTATTTT
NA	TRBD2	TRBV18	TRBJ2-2	CASSPEGGGLGTNTGELFF	TGTGCCAGCTCCCCAGAAGGCGGGGGTCTCGGAACGAACACCGGGGAGCTGTTTTTT
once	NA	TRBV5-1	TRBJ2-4	CASSLDSTGIQYF	TGCGCCAGCAGCTTGGACAGCACAGGGATTCAGTACTTC
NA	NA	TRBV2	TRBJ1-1	CASTVDTEAFF	TGTGCCAGCACGGTGGACACTGAAGCTTTCTTT
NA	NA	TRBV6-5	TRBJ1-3	CASSLTGPSGNTIYF	TGTGCCAGCAGTCTCACAGGGCCTTCCGGAAACACCATATATTTT
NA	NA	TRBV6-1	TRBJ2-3	CASSEMAGSGAWQYF	TGTGCCAGCAGTGAAATGGCGGGGAGTGGAGCGTGGCAGTATTTT
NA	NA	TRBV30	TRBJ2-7	CAWSQGRGYEQYF	TGTGCCTGGAGTCAGGGAAGGGGTTACGAGCAGTACTTC
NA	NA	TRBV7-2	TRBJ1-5	CASSLVGGSAANQPQHF	TGTGCCAGCAGCTTAGTTGGCGGTTCGGCAGCTAATCAGCCCCAGCATTTT
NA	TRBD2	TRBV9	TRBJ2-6	CASSVARAGRHSSGANVLTF	TGTGCCAGCAGCGTAGCTCGAGCGGGACGACATAGCTCTGGGGCCAACGTCCTGACTTTC
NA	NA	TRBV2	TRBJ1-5	CASSGETGNQPQHF	TGTGCCAGCAGTGGGGAGACGGGGAATCAGCCCCAGCATTTT
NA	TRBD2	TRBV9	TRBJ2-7	CASSVGPSGAYEQYF	TGTGCCAGCAGCGTAGGCCCTAGCGGGGCTTACGAGCAGTACTTC
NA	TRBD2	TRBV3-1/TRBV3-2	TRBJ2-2	CASSPRAASGDNTGELFF	TGTGCCAGCAGCCCGAGGGCGGCTAGCGGGGATAACACCGGGGAGCTGTTTTTT
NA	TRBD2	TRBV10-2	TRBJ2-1	CATKTSGGLNEQFF	TGCGCCACCAAAACTAGCGGGGGACTCAATGAGCAGTTCTTC
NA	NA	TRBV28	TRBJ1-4	CASSSGLPNEKLFF	TGTGCCAGCAGTTCGGGACTTCCTAATGAAAAACTGTTTTTT
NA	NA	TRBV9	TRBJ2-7	CASSSGVLAVPYEQYF	TGTGCCAGCAGCTCAGGGGTTCTAGCGGTTCCCTACGAGCAGTACTTC
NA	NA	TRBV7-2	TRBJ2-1	CASSFSRFEQFF	TGTGCCAGCAGCTTTAGCCGGTTCGAGCAGTTCTTC
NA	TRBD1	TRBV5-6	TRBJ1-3	CASSLSGRTGAFSGNTIYF	TGTGCCAGCAGCCTCTCCGGTAGGACAGGGGCCTTCTCTGGAAACACCATATATTTT
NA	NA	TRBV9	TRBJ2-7	CASSVAPGSHGYEQYF	TGTGCCAGCAGCGTAGCTCCAGGTTCCCATGGCTACGAGCAGTACTTC
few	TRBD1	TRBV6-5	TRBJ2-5	CAVTGGGETQYF	TGTGCCGTGACAGGGGGAGGTGAGACCCAGTACTTC
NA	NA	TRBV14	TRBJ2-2	CASSRGTSTGELFF	TGTGCCAGCAGCCGGGGGACAAGCACCGGGGAGCTGTTTTTT
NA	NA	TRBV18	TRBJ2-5	CASSPLRAETQYF	TGTGCCAGCTCACCACTCAGGGCAGAGACCCAGTACTTC
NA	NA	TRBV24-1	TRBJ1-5	CATSDPRAGEPQHF	TGTGCCACCAGTGACCCCAGGGCCGGAGAGCCCCAGCATTTT